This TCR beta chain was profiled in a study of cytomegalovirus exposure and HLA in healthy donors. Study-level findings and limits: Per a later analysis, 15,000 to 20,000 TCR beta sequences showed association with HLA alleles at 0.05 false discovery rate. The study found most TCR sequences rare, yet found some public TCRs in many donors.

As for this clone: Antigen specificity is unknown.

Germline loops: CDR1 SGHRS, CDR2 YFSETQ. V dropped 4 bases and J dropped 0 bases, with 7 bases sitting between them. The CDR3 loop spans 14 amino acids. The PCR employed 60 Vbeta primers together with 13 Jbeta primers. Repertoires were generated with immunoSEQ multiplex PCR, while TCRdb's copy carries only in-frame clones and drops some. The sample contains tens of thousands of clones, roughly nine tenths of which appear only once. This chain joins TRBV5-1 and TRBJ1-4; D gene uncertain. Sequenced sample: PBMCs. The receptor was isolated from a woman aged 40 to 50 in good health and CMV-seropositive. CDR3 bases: TGCGCCAGCAGCGTGCAGTCAACTAATGAAAAACTGTTTTTT. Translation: CASSVQSTNEKLFF.